This T cell receptor (beta chain) was captured in a study of yellow fever vaccine responses in identical twins. Trimming left V 4 bases short and J 4 bases short, with 18 bases between. This CDR3 region has 15 residues. CDR1 is DFQATT, CDR2 SNEGSKA, per germline (reference sequence). From the RT-PCR reads, TCRdb called clonotypes with MiXCR, one entry per CDR3 protein. The data hold roughly 18,000 distinct CDR3 sequences, with just over 60% observed a single time. Here the sequenced sample was T cells from blood (PBMCs), unsorted or a sorted subset (not recorded which), taken before or after yellow fever vaccination (not recorded which). The TCR sequence derives from a woman aged 18-30 years who received the yellow fever vaccine. This chain links TRBV20-1 with TRBJ2-3; TRBD1 might be the D (6 bases). CDR3: CSANMGGTHADTQYF. The CDR3 DNA sequence: TGCAGTGCTAATATGGGTGGGACACACGCAGATACGCAGTATTTT.